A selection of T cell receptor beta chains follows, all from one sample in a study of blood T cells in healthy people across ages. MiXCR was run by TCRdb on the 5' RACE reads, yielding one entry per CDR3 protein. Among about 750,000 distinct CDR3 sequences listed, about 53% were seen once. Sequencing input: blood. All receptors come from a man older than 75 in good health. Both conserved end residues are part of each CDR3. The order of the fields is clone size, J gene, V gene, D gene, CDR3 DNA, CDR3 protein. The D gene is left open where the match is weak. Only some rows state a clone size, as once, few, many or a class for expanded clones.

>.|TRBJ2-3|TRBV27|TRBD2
TGTGCCAGCAGCCTACTAGCGGGAGATAGATACGCGTATTTT
CASSLLAGDRYAYF
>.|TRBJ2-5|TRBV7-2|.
TGTGCCAGCAGCTTAGGGGGGGCGGGGGCGAAGACCCAGTACTTC
CASSLGGAGAKTQYF
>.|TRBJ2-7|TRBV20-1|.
TGCAGTGCTAGAGATGGATACACGGACGAGCAGTACTTC
CSARDGYTDEQYF
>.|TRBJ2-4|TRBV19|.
TGTGCCAGTTCTCGGGCTAGCGGGACAGGCGGAAGGAACATTCAGTACTTC
CASSRASGTGGRNIQYF
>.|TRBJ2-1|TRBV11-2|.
TGTGCCAGCAGCTTAGCCCTTGGCAACGAGCAGTTCTTC
CASSLALGNEQFF
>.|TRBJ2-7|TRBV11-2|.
TGTGCCAGCAGCTTAGACCCGCTCTCAGGGAGAACCTACGAGCAGTACTTC
CASSLDPLSGRTYEQYF
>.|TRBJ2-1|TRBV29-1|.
TGCAGCGTTGACAGGGTCAGGAATGAGCAGTTCTTC
CSVDRVRNEQFF
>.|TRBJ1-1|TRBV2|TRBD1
TGTGCCAGCAGTGATCCCTGGACAGGGGTTCCTGAAGCTTTCTTT
CASSDPWTGVPEAFF
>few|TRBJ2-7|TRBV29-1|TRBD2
TGCAGCGTTAGTCCGGGACTAGCGGGAGTGGGCGAGCAGTACTTC
CSVSPGLAGVGEQYF
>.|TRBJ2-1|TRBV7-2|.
TGTGCCAGCAACCTGGGGGGCTCCTACAATGAGCAGTTCTTC
CASNLGGSYNEQFF
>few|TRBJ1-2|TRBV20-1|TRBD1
TGCAGTGCCTTCCGACAGGGGATGGCGGGCTATGGCTACACCTTC
CSAFRQGMAGYGYTF
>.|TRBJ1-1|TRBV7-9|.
TGTGCCAGCAGCCTTACTGAAGGAGTTAACACTGAAGCTTTCTTT
CASSLTEGVNTEAFF
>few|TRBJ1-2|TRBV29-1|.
TGCAGCGTTGAGCCCCTATTGACAAGTGGCTACACCTTC
CSVEPLLTSGYTF
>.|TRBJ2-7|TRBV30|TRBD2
TGTGCCTGGAGTGTATCGACGGGGGGTTTAAACGAGCAGTACTTC
CAWSVSTGGLNEQYF
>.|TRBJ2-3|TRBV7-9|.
TGTGCCAGCAGCTTAGGCGCCAGGGCGGCAGATACGCAGTATTTT
CASSLGARAADTQYF
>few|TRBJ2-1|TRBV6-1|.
TGTGCCAGCAGTGACCAGGACACCGACAATGAGCAGTTCTTC
CASSDQDTDNEQFF
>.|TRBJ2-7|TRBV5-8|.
TGTGCCAGCAGCAGGGGTAGCCTCTACGAGCAGTACTTC
CASSRGSLYEQYF
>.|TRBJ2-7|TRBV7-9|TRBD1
TGTGCCAGCAGCTACGGGGACAGAGGCTACGAGCAGTACTTC
CASSYGDRGYEQYF
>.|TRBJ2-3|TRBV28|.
TGTGCCAGCAACCGAATCACAGATACGCAGTATTTT
CASNRITDTQYF
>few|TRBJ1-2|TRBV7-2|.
TGTGCCAGCAGCCCAACCCGAGTGGGACTTAACTATGGCTACACCTTC
CASSPTRVGLNYGYTF
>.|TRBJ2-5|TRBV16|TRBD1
TGTGCCAGCAGCCAGCGAGGGACAGGGGGCTTTGAGACCCAGTACTTC
CASSQRGTGGFETQYF
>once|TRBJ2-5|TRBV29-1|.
TGCAGCGCCCAATTGGGGGGAGAGACCCAGTACTTC
CSAQLGGETQYF
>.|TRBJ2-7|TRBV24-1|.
TGTGCCACCAGTGACCCCGGACGGGGGACTTACGAGCAGTACTTC
CATSDPGRGTYEQYF
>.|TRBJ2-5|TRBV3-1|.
TGTGCCAGCAGCCCCTTCGGTGGGCAAGAGACCCAGTACTTC
CASSPFGGQETQYF
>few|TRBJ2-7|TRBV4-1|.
TGCGCCAGCAGCCGGTCGGAGGGGGGAACCTACGAGCAGTACTTC
CASSRSEGGTYEQYF
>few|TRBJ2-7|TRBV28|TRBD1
TGTGCCAGCAGTTTAGGGACAGGGAAATCCTACGAGCAGTACTTC
CASSLGTGKSYEQYF
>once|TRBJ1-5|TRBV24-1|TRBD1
TGTGCCACCAGTGATACTACCGGGACAGCTGATCAGCCCCAGCATTTT
CATSDTTGTADQPQHF
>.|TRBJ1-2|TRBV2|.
TGTGCCAGCAGCCCTAGGGCCTATGGCTACACCTTC
CASSPRAYGYTF
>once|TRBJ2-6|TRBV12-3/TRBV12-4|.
TGTGCCAGTACAGCACCGAACTCTGGGGCCAACGTCCTGACTTTC
CASTAPNSGANVLTF
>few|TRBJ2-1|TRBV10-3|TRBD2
TGTGCCATCAGTGACCCTTTGTCGGGAGGGCCGGATGAGCAGTTCTTC
CAISDPLSGGPDEQFF
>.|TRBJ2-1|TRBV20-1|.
TGCAGTGCGACGAACGCCGGGGCCAATGAGCAGTTCTTC
CSATNAGANEQFF
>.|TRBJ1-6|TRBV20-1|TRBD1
TGCAGTGCTACCTTGCGACAGGGGGGGGGTTCACCCCTCCACTTT
CSATLRQGGGSPLHF
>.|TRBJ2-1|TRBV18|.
TGTGCCAGCTCACTCGGGAACTCCTACAATGAGCAGTTCTTC
CASSLGNSYNEQFF
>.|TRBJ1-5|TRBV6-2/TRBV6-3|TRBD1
TGTGCCAGCAGCCGGGACAGGGGGCACCAGGGTAGCAATCAGCCCCAGCATTTT
CASSRDRGHQGSNQPQHF
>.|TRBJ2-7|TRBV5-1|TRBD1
TGCGCCAGCAGTCGAGGGACAGGCCAAAACTACGAGCAGTACTTC
CASSRGTGQNYEQYF
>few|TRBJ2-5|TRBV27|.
TGTGCCAGCAGTTTATCGTCCGAGGCGGGGACCCAGTACTTC
CASSLSSEAGTQYF
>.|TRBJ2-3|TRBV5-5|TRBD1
TGTGCCAGCAGCGTGGACAGGGCCACAGATACGCAGTATTTT
CASSVDRATDTQYF
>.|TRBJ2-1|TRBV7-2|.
TGTGCCAGCAGGTTAGCGGAGGCGTCCTACAATGAGCAGTTCTTC
CASRLAEASYNEQFF
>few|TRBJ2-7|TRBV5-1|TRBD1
TGCGCCAGCAGCGTGTCCGGGACAGGGTTCACCTACGAGCAGTACTTC
CASSVSGTGFTYEQYF
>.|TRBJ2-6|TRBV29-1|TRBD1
TGCAGCGTACCCCGGGACAGGGCTGGGGCCAACGTCCTGACTTTC
CSVPRDRAGANVLTF
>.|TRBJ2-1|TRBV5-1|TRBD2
TGCGCCAGCAGCTTGGAAGCGGGAGTAGGGAGTGAGCAGTTCTTC
CASSLEAGVGSEQFF
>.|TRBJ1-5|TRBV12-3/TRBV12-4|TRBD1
TGTGCCAGCAGTATTGCTGGGAGGGGGCCTGGCAATCAGCCCCAGCATTTT
CASSIAGRGPGNQPQHF
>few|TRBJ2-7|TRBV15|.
TGTGCCACCAGCAGTTACACCAGGGAGATTGCCGAGCAGTACTTC
CATSSYTREIAEQYF
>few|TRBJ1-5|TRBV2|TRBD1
TGTGCCAGCAGTGAAGCTAGGACAGGGGGACAGCCCCAGCATTTT
CASSEARTGGQPQHF
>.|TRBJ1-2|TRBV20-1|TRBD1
TGCAGTGCTGGAAGCGGGACAGGGGGCTACAGCTACACCTTC
CSAGSGTGGYSYTF